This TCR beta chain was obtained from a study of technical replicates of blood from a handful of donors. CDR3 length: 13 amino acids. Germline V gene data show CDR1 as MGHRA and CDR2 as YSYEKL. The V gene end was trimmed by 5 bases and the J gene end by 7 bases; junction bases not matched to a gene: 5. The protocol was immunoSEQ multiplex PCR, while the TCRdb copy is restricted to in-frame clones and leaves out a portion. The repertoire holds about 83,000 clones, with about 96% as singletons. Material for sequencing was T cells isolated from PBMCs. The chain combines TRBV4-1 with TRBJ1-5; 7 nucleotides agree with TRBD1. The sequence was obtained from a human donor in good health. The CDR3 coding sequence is TGCGCCAGCAGCGACAGGGTTGAACAGCCCCAGCATTTT. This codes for CASSDRVEQPQHF.